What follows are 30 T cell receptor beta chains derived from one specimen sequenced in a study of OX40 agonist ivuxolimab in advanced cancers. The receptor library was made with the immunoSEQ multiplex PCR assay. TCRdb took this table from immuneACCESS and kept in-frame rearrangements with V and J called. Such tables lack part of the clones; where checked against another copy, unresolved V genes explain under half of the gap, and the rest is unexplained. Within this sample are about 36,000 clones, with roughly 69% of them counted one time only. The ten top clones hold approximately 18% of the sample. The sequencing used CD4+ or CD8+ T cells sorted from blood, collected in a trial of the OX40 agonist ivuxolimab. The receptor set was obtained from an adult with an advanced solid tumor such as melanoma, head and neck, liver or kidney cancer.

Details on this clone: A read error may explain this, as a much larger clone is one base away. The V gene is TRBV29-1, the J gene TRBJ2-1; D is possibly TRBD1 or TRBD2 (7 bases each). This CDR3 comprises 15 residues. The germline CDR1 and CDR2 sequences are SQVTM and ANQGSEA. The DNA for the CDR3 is TGCAGCGTTGAAGATCAGGGGGGGGACCTCAATGGGCAGTTCTTC. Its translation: CSVEDQGGDLNGQFF.

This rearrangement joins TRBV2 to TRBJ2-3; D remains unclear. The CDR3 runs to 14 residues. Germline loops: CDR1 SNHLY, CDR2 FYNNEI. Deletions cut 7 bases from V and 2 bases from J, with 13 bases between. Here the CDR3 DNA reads TGTGCCAGCATTAGGGCAGGCTTCACAGATACGCAGTATTTT. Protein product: CASIRAGFTDTQYF.

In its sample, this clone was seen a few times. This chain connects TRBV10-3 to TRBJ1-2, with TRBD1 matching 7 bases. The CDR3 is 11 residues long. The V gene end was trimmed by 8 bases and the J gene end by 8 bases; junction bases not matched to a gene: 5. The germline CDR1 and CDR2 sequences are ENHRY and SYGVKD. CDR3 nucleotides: TGTGCCATCCTGACAGGGCGAGGCTACACCTTC. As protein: CAILTGRGYTF.

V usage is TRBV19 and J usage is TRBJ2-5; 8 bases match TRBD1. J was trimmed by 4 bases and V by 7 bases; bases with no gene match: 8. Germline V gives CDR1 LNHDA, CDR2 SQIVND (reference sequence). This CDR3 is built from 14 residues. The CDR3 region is CASNRGASGETQYF. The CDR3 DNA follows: TGTGCCAGTAACAGGGGGGCTTCCGGAGAGACCCAGTACTTC.

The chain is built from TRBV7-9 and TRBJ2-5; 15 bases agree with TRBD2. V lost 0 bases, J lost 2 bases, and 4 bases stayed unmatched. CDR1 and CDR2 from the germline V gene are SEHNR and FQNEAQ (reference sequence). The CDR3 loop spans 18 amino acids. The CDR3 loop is CASSLAGTSGGRQETQYF. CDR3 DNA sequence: TGTGCCAGCAGCTTAGCTGGGACTAGCGGGGGGCGACAAGAGACCCAGTACTTC.

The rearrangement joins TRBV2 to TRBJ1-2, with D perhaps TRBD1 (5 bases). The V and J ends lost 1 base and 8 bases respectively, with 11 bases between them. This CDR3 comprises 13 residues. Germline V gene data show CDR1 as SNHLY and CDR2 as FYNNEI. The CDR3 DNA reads TGTGCCAGCAGTGAAGACAGGACTGCCGGCTACACCTTC. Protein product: CASSEDRTAGYTF.

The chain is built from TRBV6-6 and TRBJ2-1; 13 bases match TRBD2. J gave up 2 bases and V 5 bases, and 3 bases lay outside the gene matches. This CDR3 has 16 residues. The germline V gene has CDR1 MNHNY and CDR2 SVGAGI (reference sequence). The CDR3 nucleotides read TGTGCCAGCAGTAGCACTAGCGGGGGGGCCTACAATGAGCAGTTCTTC. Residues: CASSSTSGGAYNEQFF.

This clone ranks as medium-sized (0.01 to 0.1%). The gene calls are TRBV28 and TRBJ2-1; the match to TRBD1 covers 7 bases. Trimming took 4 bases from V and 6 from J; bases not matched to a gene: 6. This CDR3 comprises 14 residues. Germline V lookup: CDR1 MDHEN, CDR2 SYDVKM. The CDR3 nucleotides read TGTGCCAGCAGTTCTGGGACAGAACCCAATGAGCAGTTCTTC. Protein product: CASSSGTEPNEQFF.

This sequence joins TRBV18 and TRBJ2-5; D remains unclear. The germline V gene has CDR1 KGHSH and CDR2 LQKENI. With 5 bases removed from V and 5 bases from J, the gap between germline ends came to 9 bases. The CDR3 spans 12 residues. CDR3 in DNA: TGTGCCAGCTCAAAGACACGGGAGACCCAGTACTTC. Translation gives CASSKTRETQYF.

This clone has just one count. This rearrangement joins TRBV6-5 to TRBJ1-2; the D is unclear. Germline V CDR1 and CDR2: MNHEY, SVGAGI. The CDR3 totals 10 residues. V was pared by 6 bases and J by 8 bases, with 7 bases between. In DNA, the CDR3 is TGTGCCAGCAGAGGGTACGGCTACACCTTC. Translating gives CASRGYGYTF.

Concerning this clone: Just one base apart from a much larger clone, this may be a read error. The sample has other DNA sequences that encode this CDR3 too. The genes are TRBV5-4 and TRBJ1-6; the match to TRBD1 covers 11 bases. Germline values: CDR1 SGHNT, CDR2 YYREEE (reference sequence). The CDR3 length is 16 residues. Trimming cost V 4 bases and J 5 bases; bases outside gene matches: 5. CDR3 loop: CASSPGQGANNSPLHF. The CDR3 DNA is TGTGCCAGCAGCCCTGGACAGGGGGCGAATAATTCACCCCTCCACTTT.

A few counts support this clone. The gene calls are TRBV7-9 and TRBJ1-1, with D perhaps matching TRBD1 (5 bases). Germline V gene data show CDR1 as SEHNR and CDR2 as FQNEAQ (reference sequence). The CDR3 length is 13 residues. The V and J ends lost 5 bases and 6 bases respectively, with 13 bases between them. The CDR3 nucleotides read TGTGCCAGCAGCCAACAGGTCGGGGCTGAAGCTTTCTTT. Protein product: CASSQQVGAEAFF.

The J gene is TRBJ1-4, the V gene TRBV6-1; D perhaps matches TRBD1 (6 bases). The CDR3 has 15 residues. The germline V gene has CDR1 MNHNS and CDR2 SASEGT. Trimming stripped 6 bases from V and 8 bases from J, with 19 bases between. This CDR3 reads CASSDLRGPGEKLFF. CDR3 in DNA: TGTGCCAGCAGCGACCTCAGGGGCCCTGGGGAAAAACTGTTTTTT.

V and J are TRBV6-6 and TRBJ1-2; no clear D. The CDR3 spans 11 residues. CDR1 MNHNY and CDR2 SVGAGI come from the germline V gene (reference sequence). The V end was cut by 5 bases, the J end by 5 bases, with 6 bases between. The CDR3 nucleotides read TGTGCCAGCAGTCCAGTTTATGGCTACACCTTC. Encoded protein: CASSPVYGYTF.

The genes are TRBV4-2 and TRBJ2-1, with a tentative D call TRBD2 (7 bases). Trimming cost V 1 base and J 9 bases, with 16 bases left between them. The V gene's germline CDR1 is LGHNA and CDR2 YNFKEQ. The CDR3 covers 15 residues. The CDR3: CASSQGLGGPGEQFF. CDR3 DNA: TGTGCCAGCAGCCAAGGTCTCGGGGGGCCAGGTGAGCAGTTCTTC.

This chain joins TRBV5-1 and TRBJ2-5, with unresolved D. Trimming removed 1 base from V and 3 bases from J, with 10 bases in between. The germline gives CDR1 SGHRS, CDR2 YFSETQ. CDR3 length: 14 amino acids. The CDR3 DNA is TGCGCCAGCAGCTTGACCTCGCTTGAAGAGACCCAGTACTTC. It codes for CASSLTSLEETQYF.

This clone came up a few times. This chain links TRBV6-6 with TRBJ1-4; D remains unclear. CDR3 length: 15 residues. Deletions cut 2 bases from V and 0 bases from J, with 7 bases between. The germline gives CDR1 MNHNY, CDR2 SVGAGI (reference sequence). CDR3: CASSYGQTTNEKLFF. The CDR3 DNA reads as TGTGCCAGCAGTTACGGGCAAACAACTAATGAAAAACTGTTTTTT.

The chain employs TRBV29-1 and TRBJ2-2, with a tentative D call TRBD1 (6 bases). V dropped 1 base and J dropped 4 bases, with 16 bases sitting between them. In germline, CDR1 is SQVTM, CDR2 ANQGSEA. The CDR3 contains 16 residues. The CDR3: CSVEVVAGVGTGELFF. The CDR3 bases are TGCAGCGTTGAAGTTGTCGCAGGGGTTGGCACCGGGGAGCTGTTTTTT.

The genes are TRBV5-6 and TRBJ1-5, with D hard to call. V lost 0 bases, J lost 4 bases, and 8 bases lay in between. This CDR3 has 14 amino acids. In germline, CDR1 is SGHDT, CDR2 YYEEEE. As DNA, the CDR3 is TGTGCCAGCAGCTTGGGGCAGAGGAATCAGCCCCAGCATTTT. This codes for CASSLGQRNQPQHF.

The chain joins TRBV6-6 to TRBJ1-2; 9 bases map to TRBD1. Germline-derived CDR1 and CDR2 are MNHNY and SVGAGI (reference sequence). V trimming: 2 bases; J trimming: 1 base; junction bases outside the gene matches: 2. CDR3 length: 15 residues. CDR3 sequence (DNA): TGTGCCAGCAGTTACAGGACAGGGGTTAACTATGGCTACACCTTC. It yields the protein CASSYRTGVNYGYTF.

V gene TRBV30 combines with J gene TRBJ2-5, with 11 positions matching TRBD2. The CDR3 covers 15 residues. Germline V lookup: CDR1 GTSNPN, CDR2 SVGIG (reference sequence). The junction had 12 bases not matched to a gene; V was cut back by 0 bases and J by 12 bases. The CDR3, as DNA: TGTGCCTGGAGTGTCAGTCTAGCGGGGGGCTCCCGGAAGTACTTC. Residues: CAWSVSLAGGSRKYF.

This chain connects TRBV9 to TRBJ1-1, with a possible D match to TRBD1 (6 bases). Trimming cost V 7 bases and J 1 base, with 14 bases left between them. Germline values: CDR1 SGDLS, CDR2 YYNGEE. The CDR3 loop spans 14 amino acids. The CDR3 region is CASGGGSRNTEAFF. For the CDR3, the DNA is TGTGCCAGCGGAGGGGGTTCCCGGAACACTGAAGCTTTCTTT. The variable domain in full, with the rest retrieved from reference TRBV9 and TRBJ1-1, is DSGVTQTPKHLITATGQRVTLRCSPRSGDLSVYWYQQSLDQGLQFLIQYYNGEERAKGNILERFSAQQFPDLHSELNLSSLELGDSALYFCASGGGSRNTEAFFGQGTRLTVV.

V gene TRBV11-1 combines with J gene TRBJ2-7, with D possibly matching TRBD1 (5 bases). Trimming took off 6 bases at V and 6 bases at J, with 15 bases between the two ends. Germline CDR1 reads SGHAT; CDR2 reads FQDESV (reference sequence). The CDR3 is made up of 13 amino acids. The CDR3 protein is CASSVVPQGEQYF. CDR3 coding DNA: TGTGCCAGCAGTGTTGTTCCCCAGGGCGAGCAGTACTTC.

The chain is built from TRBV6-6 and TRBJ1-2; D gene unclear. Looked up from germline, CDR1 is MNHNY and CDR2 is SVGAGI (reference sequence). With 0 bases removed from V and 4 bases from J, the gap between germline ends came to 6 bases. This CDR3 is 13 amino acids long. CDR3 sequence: CASSYSGGYGYTF. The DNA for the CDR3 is TGTGCCAGCAGTTACTCAGGCGGCTATGGCTACACCTTC.

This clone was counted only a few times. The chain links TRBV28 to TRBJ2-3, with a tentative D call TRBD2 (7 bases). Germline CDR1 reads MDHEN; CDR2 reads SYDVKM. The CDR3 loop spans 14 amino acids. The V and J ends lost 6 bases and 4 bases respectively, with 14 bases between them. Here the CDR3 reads CASSPGGKSDTQYF. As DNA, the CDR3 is TGTGCCAGCAGCCCGGGGGGCAAGTCAGATACGCAGTATTTT.

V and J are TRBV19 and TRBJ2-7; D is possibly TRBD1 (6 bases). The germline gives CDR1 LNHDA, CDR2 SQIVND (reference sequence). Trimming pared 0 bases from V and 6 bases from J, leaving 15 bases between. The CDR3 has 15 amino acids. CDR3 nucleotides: TGTGCCAGTAGTATAGATCAGGGGAGCAGAAGCGAGCAGTACTTC. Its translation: CASSIDQGSRSEQYF. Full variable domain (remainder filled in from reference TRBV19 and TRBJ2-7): DGGITQSPKYLFRKEGQNVTLSCEQNLNHDAMYWYRQDPGQGLRLIYYSQIVNDFQKGDIAEGYSVSREKKESFPLTVTSAQKNPTAFYLCASSIDQGSRSEQYFGPGTRLTVT.

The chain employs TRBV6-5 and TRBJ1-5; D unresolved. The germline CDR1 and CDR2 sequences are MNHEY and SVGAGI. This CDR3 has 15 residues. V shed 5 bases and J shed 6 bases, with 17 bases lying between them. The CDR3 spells CASSPGRREVQPQHF. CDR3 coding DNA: TGTGCCAGCAGTCCTGGACGGCGAGAAGTTCAGCCCCAGCATTTT.

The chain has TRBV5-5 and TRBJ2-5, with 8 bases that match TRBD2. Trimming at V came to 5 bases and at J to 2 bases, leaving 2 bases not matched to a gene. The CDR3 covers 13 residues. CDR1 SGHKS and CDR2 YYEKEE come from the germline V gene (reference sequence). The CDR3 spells CASRPGGQETQYF. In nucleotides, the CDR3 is TGTGCCAGCAGGCCGGGGGGGCAAGAGACCCAGTACTTC.

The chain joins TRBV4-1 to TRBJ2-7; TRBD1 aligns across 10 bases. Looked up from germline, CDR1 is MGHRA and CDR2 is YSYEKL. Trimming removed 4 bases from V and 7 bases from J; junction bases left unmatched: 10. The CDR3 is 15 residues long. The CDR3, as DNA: TGCGCCAGCAGCCCCGAACCTCGACAGGGGGCGGAGCAGTACGTC. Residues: CASSPEPRQGAEQYV.

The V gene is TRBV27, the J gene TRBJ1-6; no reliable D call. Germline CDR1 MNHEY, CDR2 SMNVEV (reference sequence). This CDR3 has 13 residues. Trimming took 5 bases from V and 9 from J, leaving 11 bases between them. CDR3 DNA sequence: TGTGCCAGCAGTGCCCGGGCGGGTTCACCCCTCCACTTT. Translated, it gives CASSARAGSPLHF.